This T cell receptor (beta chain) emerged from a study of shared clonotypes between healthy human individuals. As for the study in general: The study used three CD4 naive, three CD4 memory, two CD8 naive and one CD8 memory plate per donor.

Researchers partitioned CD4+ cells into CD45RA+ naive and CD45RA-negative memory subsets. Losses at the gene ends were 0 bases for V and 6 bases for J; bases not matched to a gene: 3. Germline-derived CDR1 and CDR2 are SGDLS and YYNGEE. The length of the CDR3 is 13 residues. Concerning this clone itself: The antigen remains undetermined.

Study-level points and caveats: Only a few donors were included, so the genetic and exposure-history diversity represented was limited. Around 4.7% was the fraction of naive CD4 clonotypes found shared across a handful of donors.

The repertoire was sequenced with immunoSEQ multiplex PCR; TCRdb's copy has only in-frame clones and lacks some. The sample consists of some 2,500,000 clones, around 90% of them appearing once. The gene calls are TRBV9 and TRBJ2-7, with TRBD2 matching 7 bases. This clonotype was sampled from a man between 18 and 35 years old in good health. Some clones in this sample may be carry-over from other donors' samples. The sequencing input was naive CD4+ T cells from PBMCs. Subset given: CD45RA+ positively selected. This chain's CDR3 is CASSVGVAGEQYF. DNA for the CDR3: TGTGCCAGCAGCGTAGGCGTAGCGGGCGAGCAGTACTTC.